A selection of T cell receptor beta chains follows, all from one sample in a study of blood T cell repertoires in COVID-19. TCRdb's copy holds only in-frame clones and misses some; the assay was immunoSEQ multiplex PCR. This sample has about 200,000 clones, with about four fifths found just once. Material for sequencing was peripheral blood. These receptors all come from a woman older than 75 with acute or convalescent COVID-19. The conserved cysteine and the conserved F or W are not part of the CDR3 here. Fields, in order: V gene, J gene, CDR3 protein.

V: TRBV7-9
J: TRBJ2-7
CDR3: ASSYSGVEQY

V: TRBV29-1
J: TRBJ1-2
CDR3: SVNRDRGGYT

V: TRBV11-2
J: TRBJ1-5
CDR3: ASSLGQSNQPQH

V: TRBV5-1
J: TRBJ2-7
CDR3: ASSLAGGPTYEQY

V: TRBV19
J: TRBJ2-7
CDR3: ATKESYEQY

V: TRBV9
J: TRBJ1-3
CDR3: ASSAARDRAGNTIY

V: TRBV6-6
J: TRBJ1-1
CDR3: ASSYPAGESTEAF

V: TRBV5-1
J: TRBJ1-2
CDR3: ASSLWDSEADYT

V: TRBV11-3
J: TRBJ2-1
CDR3: ASSQGQGKPSAGSYNEQF

V: TRBV7-3
J: TRBJ2-5
CDR3: ASSLGRGETQY

V: TRBV7-8
J: TRBJ1-5
CDR3: ASSLDGNSNQPQH

V: TRBV15
J: TRBJ1-4
CDR3: ATSRDLRRTNEKLF

V: TRBV7-9
J: TRBJ2-7
CDR3: ASSLGSADTREY

V: TRBV27
J: TRBJ2-5
CDR3: ASSSVRRPETQY

V: TRBV6-4
J: TRBJ1-2
CDR3: ASSANSGTGGANYGYT

V: TRBV18
J: TRBJ1-4
CDR3: ASSPRTGSNEKLF

V: TRBV5-6
J: TRBJ1-1
CDR3: ASSPPAGWNTEAF

V: TRBV10-3
J: TRBJ2-5
CDR3: ATIGAARETQY

V: TRBV3-1/TRBV3-2
J: TRBJ2-3
CDR3: ASSRSGTSGSFSGTDTQY

V: TRBV5-1
J: TRBJ2-1
CDR3: ASTPGQLASVAQF